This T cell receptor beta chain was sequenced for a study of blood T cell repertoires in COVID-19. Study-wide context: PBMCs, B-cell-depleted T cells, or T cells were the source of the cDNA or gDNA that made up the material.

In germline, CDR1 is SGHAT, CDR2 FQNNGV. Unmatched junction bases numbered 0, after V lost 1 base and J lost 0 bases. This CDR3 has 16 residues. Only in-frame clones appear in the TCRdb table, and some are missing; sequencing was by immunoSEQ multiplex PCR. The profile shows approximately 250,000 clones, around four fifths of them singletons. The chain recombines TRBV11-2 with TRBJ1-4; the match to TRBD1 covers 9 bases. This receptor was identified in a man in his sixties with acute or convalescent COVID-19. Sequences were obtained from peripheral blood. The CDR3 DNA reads TGTGCCAGCAGCTTAGGGGACAGGGCAACTAATGAAAAACTGTTTTTT. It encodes CASSLGDRATNEKLFF.